Sequencing of this TCR beta chain was carried out in a study of blood T cell repertoires in COVID-19. Across the whole study: Collection of acute and convalescent COVID-19 samples took place in the United States, Italy and Spain. T cells, B-cell-depleted T cells, or PBMCs supplied cDNA or gDNA.

This CDR3 has 15 residues. The germline V gene encodes CDR1 SGHTA and CDR2 FQGTGA. The V segment lost 1 base and the J segment 7 bases; nucleotides outside the gene matches: 7. The table lists this clone with a count of one. Original methodology: Amplification of reference gene primers was used by the study to estimate nucleated cell counts. Profiled with immunoSEQ multiplex PCR; TCRdb holds only in-frame clones, not every one. The DNA gave D and trimming, while V, J and clone size come from that table. This sample has about 14,000 clones; around 90% occur once, and the top ten carry 17%. The chain joins TRBV7-3 to TRBJ2-1; 7 nucleotides align to TRBD2. Sequencing was done on a sample of peripheral blood. The receptor was isolated from a human donor with active COVID-19. The donor label of this sample is uncertain. This chain's CDR3 is CASSLIGGSANEQFF. CDR3 nucleotide sequence: TGTGCCAGCAGCTTAATCGGCGGGAGCGCAAATGAGCAGTTCTTC.